These 8 T cell receptor beta chains share one sample of origin, sequenced in a study of T cells in Graves' hyperthyroidism and ophthalmopathy. RNA transcripts were the template for amplifying TCR beta CDR3 regions. When the TCR CDR3 underwent first-round RT-PCR, the HTBI primer set was used. TCRdb reanalysed the multiplex PCR reads using MiXCR and keeps one entry per CDR3 protein. The table lists under 350,000 distinct CDR3 sequences, about an eighth of them singletons. The specimen was blood. The receptors were gathered from a woman between 35 and 50 years old with Graves' ophthalmopathy.

The chain is built from TRBV19 and TRBJ1-2, with 8 bases lining up with TRBD1. The CDR3 runs to 15 residues. CDR1 and CDR2 from the germline V gene are LNHDA and SQIVND (reference sequence). The V gene end was trimmed by 2 bases and the J gene end by 4 bases; junction bases not matched to a gene: 6. For the CDR3, the DNA is TGTGCCAGTAGTATAAGCAGGGGGCTTAGCTATGGCTACACCTTC. The encoded protein is CASSISRGLSYGYTF.

Worth noting for this clonotype: At one end the junction does not follow the germline gene, possibly because of a read error. The rearrangement links TRBV7-7 to TRBJ2-2; D unclear. This CDR3 comprises 13 residues. Germline V lookup: CDR1 SSHAT, CDR2 FNYEAQ (reference sequence). The CDR3 nucleotides read TGTGCTAGCAGCCCCTCAATTACCGGGGAGCTGTTTTTT. It translates to CASSPSITGELFF.

The chain is built from TRBV5-5 and TRBJ2-7; D is unresolved. The ends were cut back, 0 bases at V and 2 bases at J, with 21 bases in the middle. The CDR3 totals 18 residues. CDR1 and CDR2 from the germline V gene are SGHKS and YYEKEE (reference sequence). Here the CDR3 reads CASSLAPIGRANAYEQYF. The CDR3 DNA is TGTGCCAGCAGCTTGGCCCCCATTGGTAGGGCCAACGCCTACGAGCAGTACTTC.

The chain carries TRBV20-1 and TRBJ1-4; D uncertain. Trimming removed 6 bases from V and 8 bases from J, with 16 bases in between. This CDR3 region has 13 residues. The germline CDR1 and CDR2 sequences are DFQATT and SNEGSKA (reference sequence). In DNA form, the CDR3 reads TGCAGTGCCAGCAGAAACCCAAACGAAAAACTGTTTTTT. Translating gives CSASRNPNEKLFF.

This clonotype was picked up many times. This chain uses TRBV7-6 with TRBJ1-2; D not resolved. Trimming removed 2 bases from V and 4 bases from J, with 17 bases in between. CDR1 SGHVS and CDR2 FNYEAQ come from the germline V gene. This CDR3 contains 16 residues. The CDR3 nucleotides read TGTGCCAGCAGCTTATTCGAGGGTTCCACCACCTATGGCTACACCTTC. It yields the protein CASSLFEGSTTYGYTF.

This sequence joins TRBV6-5 and TRBJ2-7; D may correspond to TRBD1 or TRBD2 (5 bases each). The germline gives CDR1 MNHEY, CDR2 SVGAGI. Trimming pared 0 bases from V and 2 bases from J, leaving 11 bases between. CDR3 length: 15 residues. In DNA form, the CDR3 reads TGTGCCAGCAGTTACTCCCCGAGGGGCCCCTACGAGCAGTACTTC. It codes for CASSYSPRGPYEQYF.

This clonotype came up many times. The chain recombines TRBV5-1 with TRBJ2-1, with a possible D match to TRBD1 (6 bases). There are 13 residues in the CDR3. CDR1 SGHRS and CDR2 YFSETQ come from the germline V gene. The V and J ends lost 3 bases and 8 bases respectively, with 12 bases between them. This chain's CDR3 is CASSSQGFYEQFF. CDR3 nucleotides: TGCGCCAGCAGCTCCCAGGGGTTCTATGAGCAGTTCTTC.

This clonotype appeared a few times. The chain couples TRBV12-3 or TRBV12-4 to TRBJ1-1; unclear D gene. V dropped 6 bases and J dropped 1 base, with 9 bases sitting between them. CDR3 size: 13 residues. The CDR3 bases are TGTGCCAGCAGGGAATATGCGAACACTGAAGCTTTCTTT. Translation: CASREYANTEAFF.